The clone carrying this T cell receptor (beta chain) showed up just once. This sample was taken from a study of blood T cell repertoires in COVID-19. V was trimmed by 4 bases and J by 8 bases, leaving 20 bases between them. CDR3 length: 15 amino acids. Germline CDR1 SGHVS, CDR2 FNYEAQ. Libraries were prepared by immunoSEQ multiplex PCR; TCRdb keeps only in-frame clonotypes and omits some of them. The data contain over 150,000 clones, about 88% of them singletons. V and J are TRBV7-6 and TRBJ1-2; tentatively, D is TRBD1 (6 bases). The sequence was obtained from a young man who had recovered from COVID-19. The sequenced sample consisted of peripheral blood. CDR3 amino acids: CASSSLIRGTGGYTF. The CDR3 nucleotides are TGTGCCAGCAGCTCGCTCATCAGGGGAACGGGGGGCTACACCTTC.